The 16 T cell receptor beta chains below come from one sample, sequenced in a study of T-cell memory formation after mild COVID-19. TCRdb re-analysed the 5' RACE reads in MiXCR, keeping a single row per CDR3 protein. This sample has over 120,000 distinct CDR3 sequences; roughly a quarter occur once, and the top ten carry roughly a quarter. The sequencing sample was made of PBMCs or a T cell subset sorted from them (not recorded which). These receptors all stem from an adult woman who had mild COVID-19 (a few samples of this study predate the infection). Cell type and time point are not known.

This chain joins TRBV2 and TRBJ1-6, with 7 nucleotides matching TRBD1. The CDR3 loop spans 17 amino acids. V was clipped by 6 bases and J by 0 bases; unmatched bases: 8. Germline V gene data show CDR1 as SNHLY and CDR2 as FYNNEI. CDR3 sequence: CASRATGEVSYNSPLHF. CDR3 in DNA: TGTGCCAGCAGGGCCACAGGGGAGGTCTCCTATAATTCACCCCTCCACTTT.

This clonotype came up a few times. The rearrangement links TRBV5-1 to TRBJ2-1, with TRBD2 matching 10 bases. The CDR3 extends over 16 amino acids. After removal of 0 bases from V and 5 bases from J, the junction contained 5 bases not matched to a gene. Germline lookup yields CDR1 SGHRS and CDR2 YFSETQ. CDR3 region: CASSLVPLAGDNEQFF. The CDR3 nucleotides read TGCGCCAGCAGCTTGGTTCCCCTAGCGGGGGACAATGAGCAGTTCTTC.

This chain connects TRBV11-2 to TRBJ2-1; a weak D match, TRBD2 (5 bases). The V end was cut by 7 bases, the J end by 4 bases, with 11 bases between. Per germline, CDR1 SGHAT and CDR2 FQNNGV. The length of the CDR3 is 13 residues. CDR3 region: CASNSEDYNEQFF. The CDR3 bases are TGTGCCAGCAACTCGGAGGATTACAATGAGCAGTTCTTC.

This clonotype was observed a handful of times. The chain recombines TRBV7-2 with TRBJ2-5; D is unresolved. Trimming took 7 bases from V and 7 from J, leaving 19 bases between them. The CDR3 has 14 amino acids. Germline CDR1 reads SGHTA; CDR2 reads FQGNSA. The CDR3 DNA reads TGTGCCAGCATCCCGTTGGAGTCATGGACGACCCAGTACTTC. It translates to CASIPLESWTTQYF.

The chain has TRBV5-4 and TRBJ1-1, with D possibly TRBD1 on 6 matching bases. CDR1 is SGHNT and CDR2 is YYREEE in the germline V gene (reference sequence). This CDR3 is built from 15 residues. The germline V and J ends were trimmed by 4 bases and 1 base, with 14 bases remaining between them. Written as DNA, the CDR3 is TGTGCCAGCAGCACAACCGGGACACCGAACACTGAAGCTTTCTTT. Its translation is CASSTTGTPNTEAFF. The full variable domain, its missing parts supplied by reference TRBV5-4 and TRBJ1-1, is ETGVTQSPTHLIKTRGQQVTLRCSSQSGHNTVSWYQQALGQGPQFIFQYYREEENGRGNFPPRFSGLQFPNYSSELNVNALELDDSALYLCASSTTGTPNTEAFFGQGTRLTVV.

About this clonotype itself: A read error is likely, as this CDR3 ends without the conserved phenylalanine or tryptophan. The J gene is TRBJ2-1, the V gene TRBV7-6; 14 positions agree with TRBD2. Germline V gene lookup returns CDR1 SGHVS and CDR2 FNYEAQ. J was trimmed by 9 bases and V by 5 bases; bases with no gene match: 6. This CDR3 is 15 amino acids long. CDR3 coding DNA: TGTGCCAGCAGCGAAGGGACTAGCGGGGGAGCTGAGCAGTTCTCC. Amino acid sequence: CASSEGTSGGAEQFS.

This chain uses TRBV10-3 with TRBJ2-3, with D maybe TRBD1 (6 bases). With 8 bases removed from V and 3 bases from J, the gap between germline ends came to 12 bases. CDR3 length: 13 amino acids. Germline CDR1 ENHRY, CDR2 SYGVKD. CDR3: CAILRQETDTQYF. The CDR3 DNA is TGTGCCATCTTGAGACAGGAGACAGATACGCAGTATTTT.

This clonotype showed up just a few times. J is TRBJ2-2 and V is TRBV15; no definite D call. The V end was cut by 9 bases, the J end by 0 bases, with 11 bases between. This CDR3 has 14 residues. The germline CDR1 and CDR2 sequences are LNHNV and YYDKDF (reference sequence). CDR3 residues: CATLEKSNTGELFF. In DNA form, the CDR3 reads TGTGCCACGCTGGAGAAGTCGAACACCGGGGAGCTGTTTTTT.

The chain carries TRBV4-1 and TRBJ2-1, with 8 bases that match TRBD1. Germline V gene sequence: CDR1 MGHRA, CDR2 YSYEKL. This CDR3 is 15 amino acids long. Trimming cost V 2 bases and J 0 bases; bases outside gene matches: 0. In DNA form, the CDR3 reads TGCGCCAGCAGCCAAACAGGGGGCTCCTACAATGAGCAGTTCTTC. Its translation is CASSQTGGSYNEQFF.

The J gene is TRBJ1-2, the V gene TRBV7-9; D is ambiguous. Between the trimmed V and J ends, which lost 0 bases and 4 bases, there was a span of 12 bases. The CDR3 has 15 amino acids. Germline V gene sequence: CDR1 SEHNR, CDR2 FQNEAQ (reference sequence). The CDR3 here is CASSLALITGYGYTF. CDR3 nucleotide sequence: TGTGCCAGCAGCTTAGCCCTCATTACGGGCTATGGCTACACCTTC.

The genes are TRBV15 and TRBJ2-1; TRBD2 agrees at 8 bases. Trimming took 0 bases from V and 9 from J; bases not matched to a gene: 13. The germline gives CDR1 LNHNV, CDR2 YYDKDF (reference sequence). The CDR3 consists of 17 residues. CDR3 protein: CATSRDESGSTIGEQFF. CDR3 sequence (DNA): TGTGCCACCAGCAGAGATGAGAGCGGGAGCACGATCGGTGAGCAGTTCTTC. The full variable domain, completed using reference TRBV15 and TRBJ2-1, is DAMVIQNPRYQVTQFGKPVTLSCSQTLNHNVMYWYQQKSSQAPKLLFHYYDKDFNNEADTPDNFQSRRPNTSFCFLDIRSPGLGDTAMYLCATSRDESGSTIGEQFFGPGTRLTVL.

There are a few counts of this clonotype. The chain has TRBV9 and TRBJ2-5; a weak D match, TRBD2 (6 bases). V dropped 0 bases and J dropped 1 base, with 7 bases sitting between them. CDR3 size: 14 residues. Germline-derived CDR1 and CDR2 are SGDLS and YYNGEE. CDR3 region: CASSVVGGQETQYF. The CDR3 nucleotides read TGTGCCAGCAGCGTAGTGGGGGGCCAAGAGACCCAGTACTTC.

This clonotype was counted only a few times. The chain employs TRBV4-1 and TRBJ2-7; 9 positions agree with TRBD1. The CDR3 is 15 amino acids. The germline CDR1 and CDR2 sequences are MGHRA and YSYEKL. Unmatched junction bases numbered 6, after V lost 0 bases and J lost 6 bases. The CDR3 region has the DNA TGCGCCAGCAGCCAAGATCGGACAGGGGTGGGCGAGCAGTACTTC. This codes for CASSQDRTGVGEQYF.

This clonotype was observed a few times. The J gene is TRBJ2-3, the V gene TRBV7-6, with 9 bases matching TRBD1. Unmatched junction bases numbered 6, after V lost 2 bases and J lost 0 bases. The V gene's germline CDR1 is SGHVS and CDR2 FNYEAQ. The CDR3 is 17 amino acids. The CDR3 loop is CASSLLPGTGSTDTQYF. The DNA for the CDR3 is TGTGCCAGCAGCTTATTACCGGGGACAGGGAGCACAGATACGCAGTATTTT.

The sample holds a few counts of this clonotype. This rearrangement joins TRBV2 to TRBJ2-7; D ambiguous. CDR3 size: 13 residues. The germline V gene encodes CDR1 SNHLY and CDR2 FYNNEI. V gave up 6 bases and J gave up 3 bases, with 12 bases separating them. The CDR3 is CASSGSTYYEQYF. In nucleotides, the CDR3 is TGTGCCAGCAGCGGCAGTACCTACTACGAGCAGTACTTC.

CDR3 DNA sequence: TGCGCCAGCAGCCAAGATAGGGGGGGGTCCTACGAGCAGTACTTC. This translates into CASSQDRGGSYEQYF. V gene TRBV4-3 combines with J gene TRBJ2-7; TRBD2 might be the D (7 bases). V dropped 0 bases and J dropped 1 base, with 10 bases sitting between them. This CDR3 spans 15 amino acids. Germline CDR1 and CDR2: LGHNA and YSLEER.